The subject of this entry is one T cell receptor beta chain. There is no known antigen for this receptor. Per-base quality was not reported, and no clone a single base away is much larger than it. These data belong to a study of control samples from healthy donors and cancer patients (dated by TCRdb to about 2020). Libraries were built with the immunoSEQ multiplex PCR assay. TCRdb provides this immuneACCESS table in a form limited to in-frame rearrangements. Some clones are lacking; in checked studies, under half of them reflect an unresolved V gene, and why the rest are absent is not known. The sample profile shows 210,000 or so clones; around 90% of them were found once. The ten biggest clones cover over 1.5% of the sample. CDR1 MNHNS and CDR2 SASEGT were looked up in the germline V gene. The V end loses 3 bases and the J end loses 5 bases, and a stretch of 11 bases separates them. From the cysteine through the phenylalanine, the CDR3 covers 15 amino acids. Kept here is only the CDR3 DNA, which spans 45 bases and is read in frame from base 1.

Recombination joined TRBV6-1 with TRBJ1-6, with no D gene named confidently. The TCR comes from a man in his thirties or forties in good health. Sequences were obtained from blood. At the DNA level, the sequence is TGTGCCAGCAGTGAGACAACTCGTGATAATTCACCCCTCCACTTT. Translated, this gives CASSETTRDNSPLHF.